A selection of T cell receptor beta chains follows, all from one sample in a study of cytomegalovirus exposure and HLA in healthy donors. Sequencing was performed with immunoSEQ multiplex PCR; in TCRdb, only in-frame clones are kept and a portion is missing. The table lists more than 100,000 clones, approximately 15% of them singletons. The sequencing input was PBMCs. The receptors stem from a woman between 18 and 29 years old in good health and CMV-seronegative. The conserved cysteine and the conserved F or W are not part of the CDR3 here.

v_gene: TRBV2
j_gene: TRBJ2-2
CDR3aa: ASSEILSSGGLTNTGELF

v_gene: TRBV5-1
j_gene: TRBJ2-7
CDR3aa: ASSLDDRTKLYEQY

v_gene: TRBV6-5
j_gene: TRBJ2-7
CDR3aa: ASSRGGANEQY

v_gene: TRBV7-3
j_gene: TRBJ2-5
CDR3aa: ASSPSGGGTSETQY

v_gene: TRBV10-1
j_gene: TRBJ1-5
CDR3aa: ASSEGQNQPQH

v_gene: TRBV29-1
j_gene: TRBJ2-5
CDR3aa: SVVRTGRETQY

v_gene: TRBV9
j_gene: TRBJ1-6
CDR3aa: ASSGGQDSYNSPLH

v_gene: TRBV19
j_gene: TRBJ1-1
CDR3aa: ASSLSTEAF

v_gene: TRBV29-1
j_gene: TRBJ2-3
CDR3aa: SVAGGQASTDTQY

v_gene: TRBV28
j_gene: TRBJ2-2
CDR3aa: ASSLRGLAANTGELF

v_gene: TRBV9
j_gene: TRBJ2-7
CDR3aa: ASSASSGGTTYEQY

v_gene: TRBV27
j_gene: TRBJ2-3
CDR3aa: ASSSAADTQY

v_gene: TRBV5-1
j_gene: TRBJ2-1
CDR3aa: ASSLPAGLAYNEQF

v_gene: TRBV29-1
j_gene: TRBJ2-1
CDR3aa: SVVSGSRNEQF

v_gene: TRBV2
j_gene: TRBJ1-5
CDR3aa: ASSEDRGDQPQH

v_gene: TRBV10-1
j_gene: TRBJ2-1
CDR3aa: ASSALLAGDNEQF

v_gene: TRBV2
j_gene: TRBJ2-1
CDR3aa: ASSELAGNRNEQF

v_gene: TRBV7-8
j_gene: TRBJ1-4
CDR3aa: ASSLRTGGLNEKLF

v_gene: TRBV10-3
j_gene: TRBJ2-5
CDR3aa: AISLTAQETQY

v_gene: TRBV7-3
j_gene: TRBJ1-1
CDR3aa: ASSSGMNTEAF

v_gene: TRBV2
j_gene: TRBJ1-5
CDR3aa: ASRGQGVQPQH

v_gene: TRBV13
j_gene: TRBJ2-1
CDR3aa: ASSLKGAYNEQF

v_gene: TRBV6-5
j_gene: TRBJ2-1
CDR3aa: ATSTTDSYNEQF

v_gene: TRBV27
j_gene: TRBJ2-7
CDR3aa: ASSLRQGYEQY

v_gene: TRBV9
j_gene: TRBJ1-5
CDR3aa: ASSVSSNQPQH

v_gene: TRBV19
j_gene: TRBJ2-7
CDR3aa: ASSTRDSHYEQY

v_gene: TRBV6-6
j_gene: TRBJ2-2
CDR3aa: ASSPNGIGNTGELF

v_gene: TRBV5-6
j_gene: TRBJ1-1
CDR3aa: ASSTQGLNTEAF

v_gene: TRBV5-1
j_gene: TRBJ2-7
CDR3aa: ASSLGTGYEQY

v_gene: TRBV4-1
j_gene: TRBJ2-1
CDR3aa: ASSHPRGLAGGLYNEQF

v_gene: TRBV9
j_gene: TRBJ2-1
CDR3aa: ASSGTRGEQF

v_gene: TRBV13
j_gene: TRBJ2-2
CDR3aa: ASNQGGTGELF

v_gene: TRBV29-1
j_gene: TRBJ2-7
CDR3aa: SATGGRYEQY

v_gene: TRBV5-1
j_gene: TRBJ2-1
CDR3aa: ASSPDSRNEQF

v_gene: TRBV7-2
j_gene: TRBJ2-7
CDR3aa: ASSLGLAAYEQY

v_gene: TRBV4-1
j_gene: TRBJ2-7
CDR3aa: ASSQVHMGLARDEQY

v_gene: TRBV4-3
j_gene: TRBJ2-1
CDR3aa: ASSQDMTIYYNEQF

v_gene: TRBV7-9
j_gene: TRBJ2-5
CDR3aa: ASSLALAGGETQY

v_gene: TRBV10-3
j_gene: TRBJ1-1
CDR3aa: AIRLQGATEAF

v_gene: TRBV6-5
j_gene: TRBJ1-2
CDR3aa: ASSRDKSRYGYT

v_gene: TRBV30
j_gene: TRBJ1-2
CDR3aa: AWSVLPTGTQTFDYGYT